This TCR beta chain was found in a study of blood T cell repertoires in COVID-19. Study details: Some COVID-19 samples were acute and others convalescent; all came from the United States, Italy and Spain.

Sequenced by immunoSEQ multiplex PCR; TCRdb stores in-frame clones only, minus some. This sample has over 70,000 clones, with approximately 87% found just once. CDR3 length: 14 residues. Trimming stripped 6 bases from V and 2 bases from J, with 11 bases between. The germline CDR1 and CDR2 sequences are LNHDA and SQIVND (reference sequence). Sample: peripheral blood. The receptor comes from a human donor in a cohort sampled during active COVID-19. The J gene is TRBJ2-1, the V gene TRBV19, with a possible D match to TRBD2 (6 bases). The CDR3: CASRAGTTYNEQFF. For the CDR3, the DNA is TGTGCCAGTAGGGCGGGAACTACCTACAATGAGCAGTTCTTC.